This TCR beta chain emerged from a study of T cells in Graves' hyperthyroidism and ophthalmopathy. Trimming shortened V by 3 bases and J by 4 bases, and 16 bases separated the two germline ends. The CDR3 is made up of 15 amino acids. Germline V gene data show CDR1 as DFQATT and CDR2 as SNEGSKA (reference sequence). This clonotype was counted between two and nine times. Its antigen remains unknown. Findings of the study overall: The model foresaw ophthalmopathy a median around 6 months prior to onset. Most thyroid clonotypes expanded above 0.001 were also detected in blood.

Exclusion of a patient resulted from uncontrolled infection, other autoimmune disease, pregnancy or lactation. PBMCs stemmed from under 11 ml fresh peripheral blood. From RNA transcripts, TCR beta CDR3 regions were amplified. TCR CDR3 underwent first-round RT-PCR with the HTBI primer set. TCRdb recomputed calls from the multiplex PCR reads with MiXCR, one row per CDR3 protein. The sample yields 500,000 to 650,000 distinct CDR3 sequences, 12% to 15% seen once. The chain carries TRBV20-1 and TRBJ2-4, with D perhaps TRBD1 or TRBD2 (5 bases each). The sample taken for sequencing was blood. The clonotype comes from a woman in her thirties or forties with Graves' hyperthyroidism. This chain's CDR3 is CSARDPGAKKNIQYF. CDR3 coding DNA: TGCAGTGCTAGGGACCCCGGGGCCAAAAAAAACATTCAGTACTTC.